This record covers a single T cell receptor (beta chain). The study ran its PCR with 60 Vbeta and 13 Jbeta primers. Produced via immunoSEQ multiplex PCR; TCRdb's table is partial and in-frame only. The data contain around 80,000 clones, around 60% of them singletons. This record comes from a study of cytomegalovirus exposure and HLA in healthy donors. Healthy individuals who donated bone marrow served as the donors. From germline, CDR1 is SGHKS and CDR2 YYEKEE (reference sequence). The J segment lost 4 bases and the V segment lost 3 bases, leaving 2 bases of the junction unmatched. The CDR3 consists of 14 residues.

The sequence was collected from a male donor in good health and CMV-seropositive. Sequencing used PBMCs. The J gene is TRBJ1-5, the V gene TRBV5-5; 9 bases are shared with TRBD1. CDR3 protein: CASSWDRENQPQHF. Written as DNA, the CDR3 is TGTGCCAGCAGCTGGGACAGGGAGAATCAGCCCCAGCATTTT.